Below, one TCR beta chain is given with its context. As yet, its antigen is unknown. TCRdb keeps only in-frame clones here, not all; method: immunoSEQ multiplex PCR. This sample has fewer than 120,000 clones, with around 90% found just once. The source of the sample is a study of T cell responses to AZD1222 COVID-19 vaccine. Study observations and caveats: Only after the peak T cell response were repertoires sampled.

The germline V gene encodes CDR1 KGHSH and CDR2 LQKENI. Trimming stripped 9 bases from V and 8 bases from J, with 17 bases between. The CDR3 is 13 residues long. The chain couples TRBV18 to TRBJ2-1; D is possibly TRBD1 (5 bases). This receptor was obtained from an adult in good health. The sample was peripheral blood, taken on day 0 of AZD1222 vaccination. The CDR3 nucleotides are TGTGCCAGTCAGGGTCGGGTTTTCCATGAGCAGTTCTTC. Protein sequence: CASQGRVFHEQFF.